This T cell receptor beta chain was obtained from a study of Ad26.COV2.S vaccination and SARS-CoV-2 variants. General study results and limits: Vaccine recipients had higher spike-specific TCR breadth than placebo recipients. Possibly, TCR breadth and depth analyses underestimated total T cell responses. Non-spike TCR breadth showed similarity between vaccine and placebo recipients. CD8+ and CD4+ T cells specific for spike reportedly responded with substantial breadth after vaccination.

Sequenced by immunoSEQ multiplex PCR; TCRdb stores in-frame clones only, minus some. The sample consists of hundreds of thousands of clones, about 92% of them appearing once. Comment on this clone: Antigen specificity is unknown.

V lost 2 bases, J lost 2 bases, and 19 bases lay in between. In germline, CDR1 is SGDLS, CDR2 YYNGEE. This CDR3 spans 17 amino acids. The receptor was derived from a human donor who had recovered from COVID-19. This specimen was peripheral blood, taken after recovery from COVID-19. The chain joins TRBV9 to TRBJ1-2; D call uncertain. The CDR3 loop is CASSVSRDTTPNYGYTF. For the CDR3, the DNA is TGTGCCAGCAGCGTTTCCCGAGACACCACCCCCAACTATGGCTACACCTTC.